This T cell receptor (beta chain) was profiled in a study of OX40 agonist ivuxolimab in advanced cancers. Looking at the study overall: Every 2 weeks, ivuxolimab was infused into the patients intravenously at between 0.01 and 10 mg/kg. The study enrolled dose-escalation patients with hepatocellular carcinoma, melanoma, renal cell or head and neck cancer.

To note about this clone: The antigen remains unidentified.

Study findings and constraints: Clonal expansion among partial responders at 0.1-3.0 mg/kg ranked near the lowest.

Method: immunoSEQ multiplex PCR; TCRdb's copy keeps in-frame clones and lacks some. Seen here are fewer than 65,000 clones, around 92% observed once, and the top ten hold less than 20%. The CDR3 length is 13 residues. Germline CDR1 is MNHNY and CDR2 is SVGAGI (reference sequence). V lost 6 bases to trimming and J lost 7 bases; unmatched junction nucleotides: 4. The receptor comes from an adult with an advanced solid tumor such as melanoma, head and neck, liver or kidney cancer. The rearrangement joins TRBV6-6 to TRBJ2-7; 12 bases align to TRBD2. Sequences were derived from CD4+ or CD8+ T cells sorted from blood, sampled in a trial of the OX40 agonist ivuxolimab. CDR3 loop: CASSLAGGREQYF. CDR3 DNA sequence: TGTGCCAGCAGCCTAGCGGGAGGGCGGGAGCAGTACTTC.